This T cell receptor beta chain was obtained from a study of tumor-infiltrating lymphocytes in primary liver carcinoma. Unsorted bulk tissue (about 18-30 mg) underwent RNA and DNA co-extraction. The germline gives CDR1 SGDLS, CDR2 YYNGEE. The CDR3 covers 14 residues. Researchers generated TCR beta cDNA from approximately 500 ng of total RNA, relying on a constant-region primer. Three-round nested multiplex PCR performed with slightly modified ARM-PCR produced the TCR beta libraries. Use of TRBV1-TRBV30 forward primers with a C-beta reverse primer characterized the first two PCR rounds, which lasted about 9 cycles each. MiXCR was run by TCRdb on the multiplex PCR reads, yielding one entry per CDR3 protein. The sample has more than 95,000 distinct CDR3 sequences, roughly 80% seen once. Turning to this clonotype: What it recognizes is unknown. An end of the junction differs from the germline gene, which may be a read error.

The study's findings and limits: No more than about 8-24% of top clones could be seen in all five tumor regions.

V is TRBV9 and J is TRBJ1-2; D not certain. The specimen was liver tumor tissue from sampling region 3. Regarding subset: tumor region T3, left-lateral pole. This TCR derives from a man in his forties with primary liver carcinoma and hepatitis B virus infection. This chain's CDR3 is CVSSLGPVNYGHTF. The CDR3 coding sequence is TGTGTCAGCAGCCTCGGGCCGGTTAACTATGGCCACACCTTC.